Listed here are 24 T cell receptor beta chains from one sample, sequenced in a study of CD8+CD57+ T cells in acquired aplastic anemia. Before being chosen for sequencing, patients had shown CD8+CD57+ cell expansion by flow cytometry. Genomic DNA templated the TCR beta VDJ and CDR3 profiling. TCRdb processed the reads anew with MiXCR; each CDR3 protein has one entry. This table holds some 160,000 distinct CDR3 sequences, 45% to 55% found once. Sequencing was performed on sorted CD4+, CD8+, or CD8+CD57+ T cells (not recorded which) from PBMCs. The receptors originated from a human donor with aplastic anemia.

This clonotype was detected many times. This chain connects TRBV7-3 to TRBJ2-3; D is unclear. Per the germline V gene, CDR1 is SGHTA and CDR2 is FQGTGA. There are 15 residues in the CDR3. V was clipped by 5 bases and J by 1 base, with 13 bases between them. The CDR3 region is CASSPLVRGTDTQYF. Written as DNA, the CDR3 is TGTGCCAGCAGCCCATTAGTTAGGGGCACAGATACGCAGTATTTT.

The V call is TRBV18, the J call TRBJ2-3, with TRBD2 matching 8 bases. The V gene end was trimmed by 4 bases and the J gene end by 2 bases; junction bases not matched to a gene: 5. The CDR3 is 15 amino acids. Per germline, CDR1 KGHSH and CDR2 LQKENI. The CDR3 sequence: CASSRPGGPTDTQYF. In nucleotides, the CDR3 is TGTGCCAGCTCACGACCGGGAGGGCCCACAGATACGCAGTATTTT. The complete variable domain, with remaining parts taken from reference TRBV18 and TRBJ2-3, reads NAGVMQNPRHLVRRRGQEARLRCSPMKGHSHVYWYRQLPEEGLKFMVYLQKENIIDESGMPKERFSAEFPKEGPSILRIQQVVRGDSAAYFCASSRPGGPTDTQYFGPGTRLTVL.

The rearrangement joins TRBV7-9 to TRBJ1-2; TRBD1 might be the D (5 bases). Trimming left V 0 bases short and J 8 bases short, with 16 bases between. CDR1 SEHNR and CDR2 FQNEAQ come from the germline V gene (reference sequence). The CDR3 contains 15 residues. In DNA, the CDR3 is TGTGCCAGCAGCTTAGCGTCTCTAGGGGCGGAAGGCTACACCTTC. Translating gives CASSLASLGAEGYTF.

There are a few counts of this clonotype. The junction departs from germline at one end; a sequencing error may be responsible. The chain carries TRBV27 and TRBJ2-5; no firm D call. This CDR3 region has 15 residues. Germline V CDR1 and CDR2: MNHEY, SMNVEV (reference sequence). The CDR3 DNA follows: TGTGCCAGCAGTTTATCTAGGACGTACCAGGAGACCCAGTACTTC. It translates to CASSLSRTYQETQYF.

In this sample, this clonotype turned up many times. The chain joins TRBV2 to TRBJ1-1; D remains ambiguous. With 2 bases removed from V and 7 bases from J, the gap between germline ends came to 8 bases. This CDR3 has 12 residues. CDR1 is SNHLY, CDR2 FYNNEI, per germline. The CDR3 protein is CASSEIRIEAFF. The CDR3, as DNA: TGTGCCAGCAGTGAAATAAGAATTGAAGCTTTCTTT.

The CDR3 DNA reads as TGTGCCAGCAGTTACCTCGAGTCAAGGGGAAGAGGAAACACCATATATTTT. As protein: CASSYLESRGRGNTIYF. The chain is built from TRBV6-2 or TRBV6-3 and TRBJ1-3; tentatively, D is TRBD1 (5 bases). V lost 2 bases and J lost 4, with 18 bases in between. This CDR3 is 17 amino acids long. The germline CDR1 and CDR2 sequences are MNHEY and SVGEGT.

The chain employs TRBV29-1 and TRBJ1-1; possible D gene TRBD1, 5 bases. The CDR3 contains 14 residues. The V gene lost 1 base and the J gene lost 6 bases, with 15 bases spanning the gap. Germline CDR1 reads SQVTM; CDR2 reads ANQGSEA. The CDR3: CSVEGLGAAPEAFF. CDR3 DNA: TGCAGCGTTGAAGGTTTAGGGGCAGCCCCTGAAGCTTTCTTT.

The V call is TRBV9, the J call TRBJ2-4, with D possibly matching TRBD2 (5 bases). Per the germline V gene, CDR1 is SGDLS and CDR2 is YYNGEE. The V end lost 0 bases, the J end lost 0 bases, and 10 bases lay between the germline ends. The CDR3 sequence is 16 residues long. This CDR3 is CASSVGAELAKNIQYF. CDR3 in DNA: TGTGCCAGCAGCGTAGGAGCGGAGTTAGCCAAAAACATTCAGTACTTC.

The V call is TRBV10-3, the J call TRBJ1-3; tentatively, D is TRBD1 (5 bases). The V gene lost 11 bases and the J gene lost 4 bases, with 21 bases spanning the gap. Germline loops: CDR1 ENHRY, CDR2 SYGVKD. The CDR3 length is 15 residues. The DNA of the CDR3 is TGTGCCGGGGAGACAGTCCCTCGTACGGGAAACACCATATATTTT. The encoded protein is CAGETVPRTGNTIYF.

This clonotype turned up a few times. The chain joins TRBV20-1 to TRBJ2-1, with D perhaps TRBD2 (6 bases). Germline V CDR1 and CDR2: DFQATT, SNEGSKA (reference sequence). The V gene lost 0 bases and the J gene lost 9 bases, with 9 bases spanning the gap. This CDR3 has 12 residues. This CDR3 is CSAREREIEQFF. CDR3 in DNA: TGCAGTGCTAGAGAACGGGAGATTGAGCAGTTCTTC.

The rearrangement links TRBV11-1 to TRBJ1-6; 11 nucleotides match TRBD1. Trimming cost V 6 bases and J 11 bases; bases outside gene matches: 15. Germline CDR1 SGHAT, CDR2 FQDESV (reference sequence). The CDR3 is made up of 17 amino acids. DNA of the CDR3: TGTGCCAGCAGACGGACAGGGGGCATCGGGCAGTATCCACCCCTCCACTTT. It translates to CASRRTGGIGQYPPLHF.

In this sample, this clonotype turned up many times. The V and J genes are TRBV9 and TRBJ2-1; D is possibly TRBD2 (5 bases). Germline V gene sequence: CDR1 SGDLS, CDR2 YYNGEE. Trimming cost V 3 bases and J 13 bases, with 17 bases left between them. The CDR3 loop spans 13 amino acids. In nucleotides, the CDR3 is TGTGCCAGCAGCGGTCCCCCGAGGGTTCCCCAGTTCTTC. Residues: CASSGPPRVPQFF. The entire variable domain, with the rest obtained from reference TRBV9 and TRBJ2-1, is as follows: DSGVTQTPKHLITATGQRVTLRCSPRSGDLSVYWYQQSLDQGLQFLIQYYNGEERAKGNILERFSAQQFPDLHSELNLSSLELGDSALYFCASSGPPRVPQFFGPGTRLTVL.

The chain recombines TRBV24-1 with TRBJ2-3; perhaps TRBD1 as D (6 bases). Germline lookup yields CDR1 KGHDR and CDR2 SFDVKD. The CDR3 consists of 16 residues. V lost 3 bases and J lost 2, with 14 bases in between. The CDR3 loop reads CATSDTGTTSTDTQYF. The DNA for the CDR3 is TGTGCCACCAGTGATACAGGGACGACATCCACAGATACGCAGTATTTT.

This clonotype came up many times. The rearrangement links TRBV29-1 to TRBJ1-2; possible D gene TRBD1, 6 bases. With 0 bases removed from V and 13 bases from J, the gap between germline ends came to 9 bases. CDR1 is SQVTM, CDR2 ANQGSEA, per germline. The CDR3 is 10 residues long. The CDR3 protein is CSVEEARGTF. Written as DNA, the CDR3 is TGCAGCGTTGAAGAAGCCAGGGGCACCTTC. Combining the CDR3 with reference TRBV29-1 and TRBJ1-2 gives the whole variable domain SAVISQKPSRDICQRGTSLTIQCQVDSQVTMMFWYRQQPGQSLTLIATANQGSEATYESGFVIDKFPISRPNLTFSTLTVSNMSPEDSSIYLCSVEEARGTFGSGTRLTVV.

This clonotype was counted many times. The chain employs TRBV6-1 and TRBJ1-2, with a weak D call TRBD1 (6 bases). In germline, CDR1 is MNHNS, CDR2 SASEGT. The CDR3 loop spans 14 amino acids. Trimming took off 4 bases at V and 2 bases at J, with 11 bases between the two ends. In nucleotides, the CDR3 is TGTGCCAGCAGTGGGACAGAAAGCAACTATGGCTACACCTTC. Protein sequence: CASSGTESNYGYTF.

This clonotype was recorded at least ten times. The rearrangement links TRBV5-4 to TRBJ1-4, with D hard to call. Trimming shortened V by 4 bases and J by 5 bases, and 6 bases separated the two germline ends. The CDR3 runs 12 residues. CDR1 SGHNT and CDR2 YYREEE come from the germline V gene (reference sequence). CDR3 loop: CASSIGNEKLFF. DNA of the CDR3: TGTGCCAGCAGCATCGGAAATGAAAAACTGTTTTTT.

This clonotype was picked up a small number of times. The rearrangement links TRBV6-4 to TRBJ1-4; 10 bases are shared with TRBD1. CDR1 is MRHNA, CDR2 SNTAGT, per germline. The junction had 4 bases not matched to a gene; V was cut back by 6 bases and J by 6 bases. There are 14 residues in the CDR3. The CDR3: CASRGQGTHEKLFF. The CDR3 nucleotides read TGTGCCAGCAGGGGACAGGGGACGCATGAAAAACTGTTTTTT.

This clonotype was picked up a small number of times. The chain has TRBV30 and TRBJ2-2; either TRBD1 or TRBD2 may supply D (5 bases each). CDR3 length: 17 amino acids. The V end lost 8 bases, the J end lost 0 bases, and 22 bases lay between the germline ends. CDR1 is GTSNPN and CDR2 is SVGIG in the germline V gene (reference sequence). The CDR3, as DNA: TGTGCCCACCAGAGAGGGTGGGGGAGCCCGAACACCGGGGAGCTGTTTTTT. Its translation is CAHQRGWGSPNTGELFF.

With respect to this clonotype: A much larger clone is a single base away; this may be a read error. This chain connects TRBV9 to TRBJ2-1; no clear D gene. The CDR3 length is 14 residues. From germline, CDR1 is SGDLS and CDR2 YYNGEE. CDR3 in amino acids: CASSGPSSYHEQFF. The DNA for the CDR3 is TGTGCCAGCAGCGGACCAAGCTCCTACCATGAGCAGTTCTTC.

This clonotype was observed at least ten times. This sequence joins TRBV7-9 and TRBJ2-1, with TRBD2 matching over 9 bases. The germline V gene has CDR1 SEHNR and CDR2 FQNEAQ (reference sequence). There are 16 residues in the CDR3. After removal of 6 bases from V and 2 bases from J, the junction contained 8 bases not matched to a gene. Written as DNA, the CDR3 is TGTGCCAGCAGTCATAGGCTAGCGGGACCCTACAATGAGCAGTTCTTC. Amino acids: CASSHRLAGPYNEQFF. The full variable domain, in which reference TRBV7-9 and TRBJ2-1 provide the parts outside the CDR3, is DTGVSQNPRHKITKRGQNVTFRCDPISEHNRLYWYRQTLGQGPEFLTYFQNEAQLEKSRLLSDRFSAERPKGSFSTLEIQRTEQGDSAMYLCASSHRLAGPYNEQFFGPGTRLTVL.

The chain carries TRBV6-1 and TRBJ2-7; perhaps TRBD2 as D (6 bases). The V and J ends lost 6 bases and 0 bases respectively, with 15 bases between them. The CDR3 is made up of 15 amino acids. Germline V CDR1 and CDR2: MNHNS, SASEGT. The CDR3 here is CASREEGRSSYEQYF. The CDR3 DNA is TGTGCCAGCAGAGAGGAGGGCAGGAGCTCCTACGAGCAGTACTTC.

As for this clonotype: A read error may explain this, as a much larger clone is one base away. The final CDR3 position lacks the conserved phenylalanine or tryptophan, pointing to a likely read error. The chain recombines TRBV11-3 with TRBJ1-1; weak D call: TRBD1 (5 bases). Trimming cost V 6 bases and J 7 bases, with 21 bases left between them. CDR1 SGHNT and CDR2 YENEEA come from the germline V gene. The length of the CDR3 is 15 residues. CDR3 residues: CASSAGAVQPFEAFS. The DNA of the CDR3 is TGTGCCAGCAGTGCTGGGGCAGTCCAACCCTTTGAAGCTTTCTCT.

The chain joins TRBV4-2 to TRBJ2-2, with 8 bases identical to TRBD2. The V gene end was trimmed by 3 bases and the J gene end by 6 bases; junction bases not matched to a gene: 9. This CDR3 has 16 residues. CDR1 and CDR2 from the germline V gene are LGHNA and YNFKEQ. In DNA form, the CDR3 reads TGTGCCAGCAGCCACGGGGGAGCGGGAGTACCCGGGGAGCTGTTTTTT. Translated: CASSHGGAGVPGELFF.

At least ten counts were recorded for this clonotype. The chain links TRBV9 to TRBJ2-1; D gene unclear. Germline lookup yields CDR1 SGDLS and CDR2 YYNGEE. Trimming took 7 bases from V and 3 from J, leaving 14 bases between them. The CDR3 covers 14 residues. In DNA form, the CDR3 reads TGTGCCAGCGGTCTTGGCAGGAACTACAATGAGCAGTTCTTC. Its translation is CASGLGRNYNEQFF.